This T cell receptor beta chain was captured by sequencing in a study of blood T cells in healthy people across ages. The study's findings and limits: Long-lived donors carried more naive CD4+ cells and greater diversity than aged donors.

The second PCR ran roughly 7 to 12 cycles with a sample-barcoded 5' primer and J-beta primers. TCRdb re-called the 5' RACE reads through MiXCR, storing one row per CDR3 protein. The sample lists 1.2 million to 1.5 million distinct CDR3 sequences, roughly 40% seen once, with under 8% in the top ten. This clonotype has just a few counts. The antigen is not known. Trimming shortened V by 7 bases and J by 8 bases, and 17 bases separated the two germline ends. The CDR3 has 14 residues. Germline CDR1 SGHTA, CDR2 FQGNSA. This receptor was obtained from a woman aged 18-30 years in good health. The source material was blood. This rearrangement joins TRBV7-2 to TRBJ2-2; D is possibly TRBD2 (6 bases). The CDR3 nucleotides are TGTGCCAGCATGCTAGCGCCGCTGGCTGGGGAGCTGTTTTTT. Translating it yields CASMLAPLAGELFF.